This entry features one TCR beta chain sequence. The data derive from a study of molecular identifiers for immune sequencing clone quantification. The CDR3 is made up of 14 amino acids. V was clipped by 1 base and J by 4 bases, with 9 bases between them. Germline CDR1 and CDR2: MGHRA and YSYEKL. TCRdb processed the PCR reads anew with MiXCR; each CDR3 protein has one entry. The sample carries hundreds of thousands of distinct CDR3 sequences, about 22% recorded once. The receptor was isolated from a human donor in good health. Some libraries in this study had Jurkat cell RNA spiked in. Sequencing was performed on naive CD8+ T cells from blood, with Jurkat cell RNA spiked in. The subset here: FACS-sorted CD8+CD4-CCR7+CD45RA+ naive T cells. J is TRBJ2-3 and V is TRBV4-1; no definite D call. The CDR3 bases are TGCGCCAGCAGCCAAGTACCGGGTGCAGATACGCAGTATTTT. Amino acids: CASSQVPGADTQYF.